This T cell receptor (beta chain) was documented in a study of blood T cell repertoires in COVID-19. Overall study: The analysed material was cDNA or gDNA that came from T cells, B-cell-depleted T cells, or PBMCs.

V lost 3 bases, J lost 5 bases, and 4 bases stayed unmatched. The CDR3 is 13 residues long. Per germline, CDR1 SGHRS and CDR2 YFSETQ. Repertoires were generated with immunoSEQ multiplex PCR, while TCRdb's copy carries only in-frame clones and drops some. Among roughly 200,000 clones listed, roughly 89% were seen once. The chain employs TRBV5-1 and TRBJ2-5; 7 positions match TRBD2. The receptor was derived from a man in his fifties or sixties who had recovered from COVID-19. Material for sequencing was peripheral blood. The CDR3 loop reads CASSWSGTETQYF. CDR3 nucleotide sequence: TGCGCCAGCAGCTGGAGCGGGACGGAGACCCAGTACTTC.